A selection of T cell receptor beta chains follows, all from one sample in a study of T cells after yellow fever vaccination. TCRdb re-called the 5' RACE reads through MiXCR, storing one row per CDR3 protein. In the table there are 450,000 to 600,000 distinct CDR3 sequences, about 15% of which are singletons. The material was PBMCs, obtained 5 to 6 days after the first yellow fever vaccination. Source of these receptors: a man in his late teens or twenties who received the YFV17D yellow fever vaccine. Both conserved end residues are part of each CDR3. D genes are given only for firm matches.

cdr3_aa: CASSRGQGAGETQYF
d_call: TRBD1
v_call: TRBV5-6

cdr3_aa: CASSLDWGPGELFF
d_call: NA
v_call: TRBV11-2

cdr3_aa: CASSGFKETQYF
d_call: NA
v_call: TRBV6-5

cdr3_aa: CASSQDGGETDTQYF
d_call: NA
v_call: TRBV4-1

cdr3_aa: CASNSPGTPETQYF
d_call: NA
v_call: TRBV2

cdr3_aa: CASSLEGTANSPLHF
d_call: TRBD1
v_call: TRBV7-9

cdr3_aa: CASSRDWGPATEAFF
d_call: NA
v_call: TRBV19

cdr3_aa: CASSEAVTTNEKLFF
d_call: NA
v_call: TRBV6-1

cdr3_aa: CASSRNGRGSSGYNEQFF
d_call: TRBD2
v_call: TRBV11-2

cdr3_aa: CATSEGDRLIAYEQYF
d_call: TRBD1
v_call: TRBV24-1

cdr3_aa: CAIGGYEQYF
d_call: NA
v_call: TRBV11-2

cdr3_aa: CASRVIKPTDTQYF
d_call: NA
v_call: TRBV5-1

cdr3_aa: CSAFRGGPTDTQYF
d_call: TRBD2
v_call: TRBV20-1

cdr3_aa: CASSYDRGNEQFF
d_call: TRBD1
v_call: TRBV7-2

cdr3_aa: CASSLSYREGGYTF
d_call: NA
v_call: TRBV7-9

cdr3_aa: CASSLVSGSTDTQYF
d_call: NA
v_call: TRBV5-1

cdr3_aa: CASSLSGLDTDTQYF
d_call: TRBD2
v_call: TRBV7-9

cdr3_aa: CASSFSLNPEETQYF
d_call: NA
v_call: TRBV11-1